The 10 T cell receptor beta chains below come from one sample, sequenced in a study of T cell responses to AZD1222 COVID-19 vaccine. The method was immunoSEQ multiplex PCR; TCRdb's version includes in-frame clones alone and lacks a portion of them. The sample includes 150,000 or so clones, about 92% of them seen just once. The sequencing here drew on peripheral blood, taken on day 0 of AZD1222 vaccination. These receptors came from an adult in good health.

The chain is built from TRBV6-6 and TRBJ2-5; either TRBD1 or TRBD2 may fit D (5 bases each). V lost 4 bases to trimming and J lost 5 bases, with 17 bases between them. Germline V CDR1 and CDR2: MNHNY, SVGAGI (reference sequence). The CDR3 extends over 15 amino acids. CDR3 in amino acids: CASSSPVGREETQYF. The CDR3 DNA is TGTGCCAGCAGTTCACCTGTGGGCAGGGAGGAGACCCAGTACTTC.

The chain links TRBV5-1 to TRBJ1-2; 7 positions agree with TRBD1. This CDR3 is 14 amino acids long. Germline trimming cut 0 bases from V and 5 bases from J; bases unmatched to any gene: 4. Germline CDR1 reads SGHRS; CDR2 reads YFSETQ. The CDR3 protein is CASSLEGQPYGYTF. The CDR3 DNA is TGCGCCAGCAGCTTGGAGGGACAGCCTTATGGCTACACCTTC.

The rearrangement links TRBV11-2 to TRBJ1-5; D gene uncertain. Trimming removed 1 base at V and 8 bases at J, with 6 bases between. This CDR3 has 12 residues. CDR1 and CDR2 (germline): SGHAT, FQNNGV. CDR3 coding DNA: TGTGCCAGCAGCTTAGGGCCGGAGCCCCAGCATTTT. Translating it yields CASSLGPEPQHF.

The V and J genes are TRBV10-2 and TRBJ2-3; the D is unclear. CDR1 is WSHSY, CDR2 SAAADI, per germline. V shed 4 bases and J shed 2 bases, with 13 bases lying between them. The CDR3 is made up of 15 amino acids. In DNA form, the CDR3 reads TGCGCCAGCAGTGTTCTTCTCGTTTCCACAGATACGCAGTATTTT. The encoded protein is CASSVLLVSTDTQYF.

The chain couples TRBV11-2 to TRBJ1-5; no reliable D call. Trimming shortened V by 5 bases and J by 0 bases, and 5 bases separated the two germline ends. The CDR3 spans 13 residues. CDR1 is SGHAT, CDR2 FQNNGV, per germline. The CDR3 nucleotides are TGTGCCAGCAGCCCAAGTAGCAATCAGCCCCAGCATTTT. Its protein is CASSPSSNQPQHF.

The chain combines TRBV20-1 with TRBJ1-5, with D perhaps TRBD1 (5 bases). V dropped 3 bases and J dropped 4 bases, with 13 bases sitting between them. CDR1 and CDR2 from the germline V gene are DFQATT and SNEGSKA (reference sequence). There are 14 residues in the CDR3. CDR3 coding DNA: TGCAGTGCTAGTATCGGGGCTTGGAATCAGCCCCAGCATTTT. Its protein is CSASIGAWNQPQHF.

The CDR3 nucleotides read TGCGCCAGCAGCTTAAATAGCGGGGGAGATACGCAGTATTTT. Translating gives CASSLNSGGDTQYF. The chain is built from TRBV5-1 and TRBJ2-3; TRBD2 matches at 9 bases. The CDR3 is 14 residues long. V was clipped by 2 bases and J by 5 bases; unmatched bases: 3. Germline assignment: CDR1 SGHRS and CDR2 YFSETQ.

The chain carries TRBV7-3 and TRBJ2-7; tentatively, D is TRBD2 (6 bases). The CDR3 sequence is 14 residues long. Germline CDR1 and CDR2: SGHTA and FQGTGA. V was shortened by 2 bases and J by 2 bases, with 10 bases between the two germline ends. The CDR3 here is CASSLRRGTYEQYF. DNA of the CDR3: TGTGCCAGCAGCTTACGGCGGGGAACCTACGAGCAGTACTTC.

This chain joins TRBV20-1 and TRBJ2-7; D unresolved. The V gene lost 3 bases and the J gene lost 4 bases, with 13 bases spanning the gap. There are 13 residues in the CDR3. Germline CDR1 DFQATT, CDR2 SNEGSKA (reference sequence). The CDR3 is CSASLYPRYEQYF. The CDR3 region has the DNA TGCAGTGCTAGTTTGTACCCTCGGTACGAGCAGTACTTC.

V usage is TRBV4-3 and J usage is TRBJ1-4, with no clear D. The CDR3 sequence is 15 residues long. Germline V gene lookup returns CDR1 LGHNA and CDR2 YSLEER. Trimming pared 0 bases from V and 3 bases from J, leaving 8 bases between. As DNA, the CDR3 is TGCGCCAGCAGCCAAGACCTTGCGGCTAATGAAAAACTGTTTTTT. It is translated as CASSQDLAANEKLFF.